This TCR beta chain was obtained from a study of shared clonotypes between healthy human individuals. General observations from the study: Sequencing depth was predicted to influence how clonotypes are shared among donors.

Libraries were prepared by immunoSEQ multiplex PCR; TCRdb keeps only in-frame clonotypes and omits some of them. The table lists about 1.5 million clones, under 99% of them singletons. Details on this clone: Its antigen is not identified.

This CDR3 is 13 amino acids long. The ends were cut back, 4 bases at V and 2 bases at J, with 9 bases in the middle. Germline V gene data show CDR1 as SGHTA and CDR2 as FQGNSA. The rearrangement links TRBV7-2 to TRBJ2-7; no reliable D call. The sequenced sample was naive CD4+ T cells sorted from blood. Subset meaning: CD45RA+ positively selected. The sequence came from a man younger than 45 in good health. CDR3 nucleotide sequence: TGTGCCAGCAGCTCCAGGTCCCCCTACGAGCAGTACTTC. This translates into CASSSRSPYEQYF.